This T cell receptor beta chain was profiled in a study of CD8 T cells in Susac syndrome. A quantity of roughly 0.5 to 1 ug RNA underwent reverse transcription using random hexamers. TCRdb re-analysed the immunoSEQ multiplex PCR reads in MiXCR, keeping a single row per CDR3 protein. The sample has about 200,000 distinct CDR3 sequences; 90% to 95% are singletons. Trimming cost V 4 bases and J 5 bases; bases outside gene matches: 4. The V gene's germline CDR1 is SGHNT and CDR2 YYREEE (reference sequence). The CDR3 covers 14 residues. This chain uses TRBV5-4 with TRBJ2-1, with 9 bases fitting TRBD2. Sequencing was carried out using CD4+ T cells from PBMCs. The TCR was taken from a human donor with multiple sclerosis. For the CDR3, the DNA is TGTGCCAGCAGCCCGCGGGGGGGCAACAATGAGCAGTTCTTC. Amino acids: CASSPRGGNNEQFF.